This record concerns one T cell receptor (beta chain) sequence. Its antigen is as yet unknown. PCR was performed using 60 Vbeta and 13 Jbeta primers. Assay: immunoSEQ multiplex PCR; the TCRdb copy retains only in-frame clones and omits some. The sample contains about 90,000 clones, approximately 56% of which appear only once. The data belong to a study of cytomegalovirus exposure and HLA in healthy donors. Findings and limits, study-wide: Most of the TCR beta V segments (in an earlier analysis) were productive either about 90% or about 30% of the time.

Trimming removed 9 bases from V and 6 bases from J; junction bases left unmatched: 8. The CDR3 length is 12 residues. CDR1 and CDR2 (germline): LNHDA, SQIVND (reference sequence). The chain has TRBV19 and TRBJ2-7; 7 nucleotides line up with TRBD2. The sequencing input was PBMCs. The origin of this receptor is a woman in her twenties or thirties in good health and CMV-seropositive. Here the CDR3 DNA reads TGTGCCAGCCAAACTAGCGAAGGCGAGCAGTACTTC. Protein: CASQTSEGEQYF.